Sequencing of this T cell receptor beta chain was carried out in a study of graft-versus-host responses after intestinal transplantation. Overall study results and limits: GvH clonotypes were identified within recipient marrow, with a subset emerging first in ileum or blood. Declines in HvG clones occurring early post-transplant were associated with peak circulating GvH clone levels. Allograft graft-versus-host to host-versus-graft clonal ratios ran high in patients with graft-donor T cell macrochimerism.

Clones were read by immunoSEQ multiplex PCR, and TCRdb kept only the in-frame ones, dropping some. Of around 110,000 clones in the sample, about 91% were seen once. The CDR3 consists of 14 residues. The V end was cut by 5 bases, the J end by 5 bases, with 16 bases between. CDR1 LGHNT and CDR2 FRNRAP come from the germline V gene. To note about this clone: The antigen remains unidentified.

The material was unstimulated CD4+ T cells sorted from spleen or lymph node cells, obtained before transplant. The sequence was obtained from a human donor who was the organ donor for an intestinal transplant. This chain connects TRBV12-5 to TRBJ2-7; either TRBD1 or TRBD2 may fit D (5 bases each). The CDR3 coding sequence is TGTGCTAGTGGTCTTCAGGTCGGGGACGACGAGCAGTACTTC. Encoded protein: CASGLQVGDDEQYF.